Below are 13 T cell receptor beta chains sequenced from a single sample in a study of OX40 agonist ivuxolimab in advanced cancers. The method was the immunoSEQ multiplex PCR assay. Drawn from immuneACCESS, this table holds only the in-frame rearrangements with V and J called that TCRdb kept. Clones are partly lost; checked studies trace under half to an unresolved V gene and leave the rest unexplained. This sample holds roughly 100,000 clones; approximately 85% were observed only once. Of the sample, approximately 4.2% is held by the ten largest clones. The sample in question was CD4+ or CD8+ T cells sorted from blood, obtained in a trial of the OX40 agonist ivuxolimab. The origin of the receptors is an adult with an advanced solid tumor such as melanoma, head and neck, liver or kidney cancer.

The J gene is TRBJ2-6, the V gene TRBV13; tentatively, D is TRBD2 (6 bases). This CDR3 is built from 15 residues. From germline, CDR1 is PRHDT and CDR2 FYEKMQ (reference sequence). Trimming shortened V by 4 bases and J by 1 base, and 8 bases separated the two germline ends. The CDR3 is CASSSGTSGANVLTF. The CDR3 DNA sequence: TGTGCCAGCAGCTCCGGGACTTCTGGGGCCAACGTCCTGACTTTC.

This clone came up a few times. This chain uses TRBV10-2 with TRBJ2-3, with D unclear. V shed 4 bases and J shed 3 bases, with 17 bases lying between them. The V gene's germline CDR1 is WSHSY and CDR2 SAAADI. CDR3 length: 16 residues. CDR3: CASSVVGSPVTDTQYF. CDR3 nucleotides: TGCGCCAGCAGTGTAGTGGGATCGCCGGTTACAGATACGCAGTATTTT.

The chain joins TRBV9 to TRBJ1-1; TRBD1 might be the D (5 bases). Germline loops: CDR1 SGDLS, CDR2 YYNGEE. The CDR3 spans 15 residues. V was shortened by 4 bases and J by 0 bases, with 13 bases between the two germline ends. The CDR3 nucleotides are TGTGCCAGCAGCCCAGGAAACAGGCTGAACACTGAAGCTTTCTTT. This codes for CASSPGNRLNTEAFF.

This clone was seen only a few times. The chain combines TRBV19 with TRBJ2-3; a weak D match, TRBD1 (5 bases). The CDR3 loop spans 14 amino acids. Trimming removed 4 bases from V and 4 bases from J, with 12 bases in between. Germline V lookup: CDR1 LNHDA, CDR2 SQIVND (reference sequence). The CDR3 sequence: CASSKGPVADTQYF. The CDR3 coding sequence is TGTGCCAGTAGTAAGGGGCCCGTCGCAGATACGCAGTATTTT.

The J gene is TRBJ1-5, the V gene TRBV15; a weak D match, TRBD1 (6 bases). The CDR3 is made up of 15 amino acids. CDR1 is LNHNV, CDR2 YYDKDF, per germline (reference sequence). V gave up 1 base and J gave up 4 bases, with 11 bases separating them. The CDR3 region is CATSRATGLNQPQHF. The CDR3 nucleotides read TGTGCCACCAGCAGAGCTACAGGGCTTAATCAGCCCCAGCATTTT. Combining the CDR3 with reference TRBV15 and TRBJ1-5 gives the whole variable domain DAMVIQNPRYQVTQFGKPVTLSCSQTLNHNVMYWYQQKSSQAPKLLFHYYDKDFNNEADTPDNFQSRRPNTSFCFLDIRSPGLGDTAMYLCATSRATGLNQPQHFGDGTRLSIL.

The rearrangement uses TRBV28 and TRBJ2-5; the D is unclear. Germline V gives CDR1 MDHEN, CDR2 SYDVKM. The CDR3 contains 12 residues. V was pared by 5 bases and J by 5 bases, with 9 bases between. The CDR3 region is CASSVVGETQYF. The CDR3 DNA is TGTGCCAGCAGTGTGGTGGGGGAGACCCAGTACTTC.

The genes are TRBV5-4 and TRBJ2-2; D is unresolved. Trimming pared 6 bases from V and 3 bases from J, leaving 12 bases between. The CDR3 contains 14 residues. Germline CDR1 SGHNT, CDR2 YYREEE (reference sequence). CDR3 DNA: TGTGCCAGCAACCCGCACCTAGACACCGGGGAGCTGTTTTTT. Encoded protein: CASNPHLDTGELFF.

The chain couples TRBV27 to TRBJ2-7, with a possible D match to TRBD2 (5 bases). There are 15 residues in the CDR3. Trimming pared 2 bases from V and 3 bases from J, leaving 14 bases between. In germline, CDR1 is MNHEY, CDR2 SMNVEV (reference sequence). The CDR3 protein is CASSLLGRVVYEQYF. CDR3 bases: TGTGCCAGCAGTTTACTTGGGAGAGTAGTCTACGAGCAGTACTTC.

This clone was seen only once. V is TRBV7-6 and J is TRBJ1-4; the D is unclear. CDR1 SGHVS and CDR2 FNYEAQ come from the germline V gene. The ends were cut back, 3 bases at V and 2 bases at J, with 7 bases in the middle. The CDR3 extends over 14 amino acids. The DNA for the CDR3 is TGTGCCAGCAGCTTTTTTGGGACTAATGAAAAACTGTTTTTT. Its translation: CASSFFGTNEKLFF. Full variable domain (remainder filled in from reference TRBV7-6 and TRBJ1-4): GAGVSQSPRYKVTKRGQDVALRCDPISGHVSLYWYRQALGQGPEFLTYFNYEAQQDKSGLPNDRFSAERPEGSISTLTIQRTEQRDSAMYRCASSFFGTNEKLFFGSGTQLSVL.

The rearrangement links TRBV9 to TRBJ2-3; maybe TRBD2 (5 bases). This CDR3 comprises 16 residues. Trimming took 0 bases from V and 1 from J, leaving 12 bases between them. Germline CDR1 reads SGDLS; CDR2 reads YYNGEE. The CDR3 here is CASSVVLGVGTDTQYF. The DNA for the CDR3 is TGTGCCAGCAGCGTAGTACTGGGAGTCGGCACAGATACGCAGTATTTT.

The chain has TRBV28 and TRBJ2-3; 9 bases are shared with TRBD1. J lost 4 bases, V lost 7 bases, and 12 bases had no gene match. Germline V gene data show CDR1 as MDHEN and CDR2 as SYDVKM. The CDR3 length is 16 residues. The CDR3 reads CASTTGQGKVSDTQYF. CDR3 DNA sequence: TGTGCCAGCACTACGGGACAGGGTAAAGTTTCAGATACGCAGTATTTT.

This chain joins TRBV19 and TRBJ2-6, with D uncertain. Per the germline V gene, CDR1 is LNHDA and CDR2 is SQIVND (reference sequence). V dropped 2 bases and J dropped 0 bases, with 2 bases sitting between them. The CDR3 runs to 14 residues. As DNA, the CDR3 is TGTGCCAGTAGTATAAGCTCTGGGGCCAACGTCCTGACTTTC. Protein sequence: CASSISSGANVLTF. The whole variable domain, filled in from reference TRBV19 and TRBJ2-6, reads DGGITQSPKYLFRKEGQNVTLSCEQNLNHDAMYWYRQDPGQGLRLIYYSQIVNDFQKGDIAEGYSVSREKKESFPLTVTSAQKNPTAFYLCASSISSGANVLTFGAGSRLTVL.

This CDR3 is CASSYQRGIYEQYF. In DNA, the CDR3 is TGTGCCAGCAGCTACCAGAGGGGGATATACGAGCAGTACTTC. V gene TRBV6-5 combines with J gene TRBJ2-7; tentative D call: TRBD1 (6 bases). Trimming cost V 6 bases and J 4 bases, with 16 bases left between them. Germline V gene lookup returns CDR1 MNHEY and CDR2 SVGAGI. The CDR3 contains 14 residues.